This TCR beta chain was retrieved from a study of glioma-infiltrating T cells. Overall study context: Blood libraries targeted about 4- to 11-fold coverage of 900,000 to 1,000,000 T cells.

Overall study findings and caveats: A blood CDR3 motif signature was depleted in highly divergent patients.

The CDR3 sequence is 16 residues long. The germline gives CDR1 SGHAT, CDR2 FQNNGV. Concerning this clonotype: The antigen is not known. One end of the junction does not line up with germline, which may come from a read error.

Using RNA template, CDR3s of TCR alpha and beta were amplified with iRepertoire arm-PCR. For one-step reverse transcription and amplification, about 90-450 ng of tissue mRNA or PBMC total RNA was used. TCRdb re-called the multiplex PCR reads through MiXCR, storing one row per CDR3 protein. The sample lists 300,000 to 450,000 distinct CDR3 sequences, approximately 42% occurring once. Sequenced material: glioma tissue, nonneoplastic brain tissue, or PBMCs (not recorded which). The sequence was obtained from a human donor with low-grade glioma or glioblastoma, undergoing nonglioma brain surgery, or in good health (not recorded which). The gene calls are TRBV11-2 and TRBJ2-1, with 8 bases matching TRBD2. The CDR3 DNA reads TGTGCCAGCAGCCTCAAAGTAGCGGGGATATACAATGAGCGGTTCTTC. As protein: CASSLKVAGIYNERFF.